A selection of T cell receptor beta chains follows, all from one sample in a study of cytomegalovirus exposure and HLA in healthy donors. Repertoires were generated with immunoSEQ multiplex PCR, while TCRdb's copy carries only in-frame clones and drops some. The sample lists 130,000 to 150,000 clones; around 76% were seen once. The sample consisted of PBMCs. Receptors were obtained from a young man in good health and CMV-seronegative. Each CDR3 is given with its conserved first and last residue. The D gene is left open where the match is weak. Only part of the rows carry a size: once, few, many, or a class if the clone is expanded.

j_call d_call clone_size v_call cdr3_aa cdr3_nt
TRBJ2-7 TRBD2 . TRBV28 CASRLAGPPYEQYF TGTGCCAGCAGGCTAGCGGGTCCTCCCTACGAGCAGTACTTC
TRBJ1-1 . few TRBV30 CAWSVRGANTEAFF TGTGCCTGGAGTGTACGGGGGGCCAACACTGAAGCTTTCTTT
TRBJ1-1 . . TRBV30 CAWSQGTEAFF TGTGCCTGGAGTCAGGGGACTGAAGCTTTCTTT
TRBJ1-2 TRBD1 . TRBV7-8 CASSHSTGREDGYTF TGTGCCAGCAGCCATTCGACAGGGCGCGAGGATGGCTACACCTTC
TRBJ2-7 . . TRBV13 CASLRGGLGEQYF TGTGCCAGCCTGCGGGGAGGTCTCGGCGAGCAGTACTTC
TRBJ1-1 . . TRBV5-1 CASSLTGTMNTEAFF TGCGCCAGCAGCTTGACAGGGACCATGAACACTGAAGCTTTCTTT
TRBJ1-6 TRBD1 . TRBV7-9 CASSPGTGGYNSPLHF TGTGCCAGCAGCCCCGGGACAGGGGGTTATAATTCACCCCTCCACTTT
TRBJ1-2 TRBD1 . TRBV7-2 CASSQGQGAWRGYTF TGTGCCAGCAGCCAGGGACAGGGGGCTTGGCGTGGCTACACCTTC
TRBJ1-5 . . TRBV6-1 CASSDRNRAVNQPQHF TGTGCCAGCAGTGATAGAAACAGGGCTGTTAATCAGCCCCAGCATTTT
TRBJ2-5 . . TRBV2 CASSIPGQETQYF TGTGCCAGCAGTATCCCAGGGCAAGAGACCCAGTACTTC
TRBJ2-7 . . TRBV6-1 CASSEASTGAYEQYF TGTGCCAGCAGTGAAGCGTCGACGGGAGCCTACGAGCAGTACTTC
TRBJ2-7 . . TRBV5-1 CASSLAGVYEQYF TGCGCCAGCAGCTTGGCCGGGGTCTACGAGCAGTACTTC
TRBJ2-7 . . TRBV19 CASSIDRVGAYEQYF TGTGCCAGTAGTATAGATCGGGTAGGCGCCTACGAGCAGTACTTC
TRBJ2-7 . . TRBV7-3 CASSLSGDSFNEQYF TGTGCCAGCAGCTTATCAGGGGATAGTTTCAACGAGCAGTACTTC
TRBJ2-7 TRBD1 . TRBV2 CASSWTGEGEQYF TGTGCCAGCAGTTGGACAGGGGAGGGCGAGCAGTACTTC
TRBJ2-3 TRBD2 . TRBV5-4 CASSLASGGSGTQYF TGTGCCAGCAGCTTGGCTAGCGGGGGGTCTGGTACGCAGTATTTT
TRBJ2-2 TRBD2 . TRBV9 CASSVGSGASGNTGELFF TGTGCCAGCAGCGTAGGTAGTGGGGCTAGCGGGAACACCGGGGAGCTGTTTTTT
TRBJ1-2 . . TRBV5-4 CASSPNPSETNYGYTF TGTGCCAGCAGCCCAAATCCCAGCGAAACTAACTATGGCTACACCTTC
TRBJ2-7 TRBD1 . TRBV6-5 CASSSRDRTREQYF TGTGCCAGCAGTTCCCGGGACAGGACGAGGGAGCAGTACTTC
TRBJ2-5 . . TRBV5-1 CASSLVMGAPQETQYF TGCGCCAGCAGCTTGGTTATGGGGGCCCCCCAAGAGACCCAGTACTTC
TRBJ2-6 TRBD1 . TRBV18 CASSQGSGTGARISGANVLTF TGTGCCAGCTCACAGGGGTCCGGGACAGGGGCCCGAATCTCTGGGGCCAACGTCCTGACTTTC
TRBJ2-3 TRBD1 few TRBV6-6 CASSYTQGGSDTQYF TGTGCCAGCAGTTACACACAGGGGGGCTCAGATACGCAGTATTTT
TRBJ1-6 TRBD1 . TRBV30 CAGTGTGTSPLHF TGTGCGGGCACCGGGACAGGGACTTCACCCCTCCACTTT
TRBJ2-7 . . TRBV6-6 CASSQRQKEYEQYF TGTGCCAGCTCCCAACGACAGAAAGAATACGAGCAGTACTTC
TRBJ2-1 TRBD2 . TRBV5-6 CASSWGAGGYLGNEQFF TGTGCCAGCAGCTGGGGGGCGGGAGGATATTTAGGCAATGAGCAGTTCTTC
TRBJ2-7 TRBD1 . TRBV27 CASARPGTGDYEQYF TGTGCCAGCGCCAGGCCCGGGACAGGGGACTACGAGCAGTACTTC
TRBJ2-7 . . TRBV10-1 CASSPGLSMGPYEQYF TGCGCCAGCAGCCCGGGACTCTCTATGGGACCCTACGAGCAGTACTTC
TRBJ2-3 . . TRBV18 CASSQDGGDTQYF TGTGCCAGCTCGCAAGACGGCGGGGATACGCAGTATTTT
TRBJ1-1 . . TRBV7-6 CASSLSRGTEAFF TGTGCCAGCAGCTTGTCTAGGGGCACTGAAGCTTTCTTT
TRBJ2-1 TRBD2 . TRBV9 CASSVNSGTSYNEQFF TGTGCCAGCAGCGTTAATAGCGGGACCTCCTACAATGAGCAGTTCTTC
TRBJ2-5 TRBD2 few TRBV5-4 CASSRGAGEETQYF TGTGCCAGCAGCCGGGGAGCGGGAGAAGAGACCCAGTACTTC
TRBJ2-7 . . TRBV7-9 CASSPPTGISYEQYF TGTGCCAGCAGCCCCCCGACAGGCATTTCCTACGAGCAGTACTTC
TRBJ1-2 TRBD1 . TRBV7-2 CASSPGTADYGYTF TGTGCCAGCAGCCCAGGGACAGCCGACTATGGCTACACCTTC
TRBJ2-3 . . TRBV7-8 CASSEREGSSSTQYF TGTGCCAGCAGCGAAAGGGAAGGGAGCTCTTCTACGCAGTATTTT
TRBJ2-5 . . TRBV5-4 CASSWGDGPETQYF TGTGCCAGCAGCTGGGGGGATGGGCCGGAGACCCAGTACTTC
TRBJ2-5 . . TRBV7-9 CASSLGSTGTTQETQYF TGTGCCAGCAGCTTAGGAAGCACAGGGACGACCCAAGAGACCCAGTACTTC
TRBJ1-1 TRBD1 . TRBV7-9 CASSLVGTVLNTEAFF TGTGCCAGCAGCTTAGTTGGGACAGTCTTGAACACTGAAGCTTTCTTT
TRBJ2-3 . . TRBV5-5 CASSPGTDTQYF TGTGCCAGCAGTCCAGGGACAGATACGCAGTATTTT
TRBJ2-1 TRBD1 . TRBV7-8 CASSSLDRVVGNEQFF TGTGCCAGCAGCTCCCTCGACAGGGTCGTCGGCAATGAGCAGTTCTTC
TRBJ2-3 . . TRBV19 CASSPVTGETDTQYF TGTGCCAGTAGTCCGGTTACGGGGGAAACAGATACGCAGTATTTT
TRBJ2-3 TRBD2 . TRBV7-2 CASNPPGLAGTDTQYF TGTGCCAGCAACCCCCCGGGACTAGCGGGCACAGATACGCAGTATTTT
TRBJ2-1 TRBD2 few TRBV25-1 CASSASGSRTEQFF TGTGCCAGCAGTGCTAGCGGGAGTCGGACCGAGCAGTTCTTC
TRBJ2-3 . . TRBV6-1 CASSEGTSPSTDTQYF TGTGCCAGCAGTGAAGGGACAAGCCCTAGCACAGATACGCAGTATTTT
TRBJ2-6 TRBD1 . TRBV7-8 CASSLTGGAGANVLTF TGTGCCAGCAGCTTAACAGGGGGCGCTGGGGCCAACGTCCTGACTTTC
TRBJ2-7 TRBD2 . TRBV5-3 CARTRHRRLAGARQLTTYEQYF TGTGCCAGAACCCGCCACCGGAGGCTAGCGGGAGCTCGACAACTCACCACCTACGAGCAGTACTTC
TRBJ2-7 . . TRBV27 CASSSRQGYEQYF TGTGCCAGCAGTTCACGGCAGGGCTACGAGCAGTACTTC
TRBJ2-7 TRBD1 . TRBV11-2 CASSLDRAGGNEQYF TGTGCCAGCAGCTTAGATAGGGCAGGGGGAAACGAGCAGTACTTC
TRBJ1-3 TRBD1 . TRBV11-3 CASSSDRGAGNTIYF TGTGCCAGCAGCTCGGACAGGGGGGCTGGAAACACCATATATTTT